These T cell receptor beta chains were read from a single sample in a study of blood T cells in healthy people across ages. Each CDR3 protein is one row after TCRdb ran MiXCR on the 5' RACE reads. The data contain roughly 1,700,000 distinct CDR3 sequences, over 25% of them singletons. Sequencing input: blood. The receptors were sampled from a woman aged 25-40 years in good health. Each CDR3 is given with its conserved first and last residue. The D gene is left open where the match is weak. Part of the rows lack a size; the others show once, few, many or a class for expanded clones.

v_gene: TRBV10-3; d_gene: TRBD1; j_gene: TRBJ2-7; abundance: .; CDR3aa: CAISAGQGGEQYF; CDR3nt: TGTGCCATCAGTGCTGGACAGGGCGGCGAGCAGTACTTC
v_gene: TRBV12-3/TRBV12-4; d_gene: .; j_gene: TRBJ2-1; abundance: .; CDR3aa: CASTPGLSNNEQFF; CDR3nt: TGTGCCAGCACCCCGGGACTTTCCAACAATGAGCAGTTCTTC
v_gene: TRBV14; d_gene: TRBD2; j_gene: TRBJ2-2; abundance: .; CDR3aa: CASTGTSGSRGELFF; CDR3nt: TGTGCCAGCACCGGGACTAGCGGGAGTCGCGGGGAGCTGTTTTTT
v_gene: TRBV2; d_gene: .; j_gene: TRBJ2-5; abundance: few; CDR3aa: CASSPRVYQETQYF; CDR3nt: TGTGCCAGCAGTCCTAGGGTGTATCAAGAGACCCAGTACTTC
v_gene: TRBV5-1; d_gene: .; j_gene: TRBJ2-7; abundance: many; CDR3aa: CASSLEGTPAYEQYF; CDR3nt: TGCGCCAGCAGCTTGGAAGGGACACCCGCCTACGAGCAGTACTTC
v_gene: TRBV10-2; d_gene: .; j_gene: TRBJ2-3; abundance: .; CDR3aa: CASSVVRMQYF; CDR3nt: TGCGCCAGCAGTGTAGTTAGAATGCAGTATTTT
v_gene: TRBV15; d_gene: .; j_gene: TRBJ2-7; abundance: .; CDR3aa: CATSRDTAAYEQYF; CDR3nt: TGTGCCACCAGCAGAGATACGGCTGCCTACGAGCAGTACTTC
v_gene: TRBV20-1; d_gene: .; j_gene: TRBJ1-2; abundance: .; CDR3aa: CSALSDSRGGYTF; CDR3nt: TGCAGTGCTCTTTCCGACAGCCGCGGGGGCTACACCTTC
v_gene: TRBV20-1; d_gene: TRBD2; j_gene: TRBJ2-3; abundance: many; CDR3aa: CSARDSFSGGLRDTQYF; CDR3nt: TGCAGTGCTAGAGATTCCTTTAGCGGGGGACTGAGAGATACGCAGTATTTT
v_gene: TRBV5-1; d_gene: .; j_gene: TRBJ2-2; abundance: .; CDR3aa: CASGELTGAEAGELFF; CDR3nt: TGCGCCAGCGGCGAACTGACCGGGGCCGAGGCCGGGGAGCTGTTTTTT
v_gene: TRBV5-1; d_gene: .; j_gene: TRBJ1-2; abundance: .; CDR3aa: CASSSQGPANYGYTF; CDR3nt: TGCGCCAGCAGCTCCCAGGGTCCAGCTAACTATGGCTACACCTTC
v_gene: TRBV7-2; d_gene: .; j_gene: TRBJ2-5; abundance: few; CDR3aa: CASSYRVAETQYF; CDR3nt: TGTGCCAGCAGTTACAGGGTAGCGGAGACCCAGTACTTC
v_gene: TRBV6-1; d_gene: .; j_gene: TRBJ1-5; abundance: .; CDR3aa: CASFNQPQHF; CDR3nt: TGTGCCAGTTTTAATCAGCCCCAGCATTTT
v_gene: TRBV6-2/TRBV6-3; d_gene: TRBD2; j_gene: TRBJ2-3; abundance: few; CDR3aa: CASSYPGLAGDRADTQYF; CDR3nt: TGTGCCAGCAGTTACCCCGGACTAGCGGGAGATCGGGCAGATACGCAGTATTTT
v_gene: TRBV7-6; d_gene: .; j_gene: TRBJ2-1; abundance: few; CDR3aa: CASSSYKVNEQFF; CDR3nt: TGTGCCAGCAGCTCCTACAAGGTCAATGAGCAGTTCTTC
v_gene: TRBV28; d_gene: TRBD2; j_gene: TRBJ2-3; abundance: .; CDR3aa: CASSLGLTSGGAPDTQYF; CDR3nt: TGTGCCAGCAGTTTAGGCCTAACTAGCGGGGGGGCCCCAGATACGCAGTATTTT
v_gene: TRBV20-1; d_gene: TRBD2; j_gene: TRBJ2-7; abundance: few; CDR3aa: CSARATSGGTYEQYF; CDR3nt: TGCAGTGCTAGGGCCACTAGCGGGGGGACCTACGAGCAGTACTTC
v_gene: TRBV5-1; d_gene: TRBD1; j_gene: TRBJ2-7; abundance: many; CDR3aa: CASSKRQGPYEQYF; CDR3nt: TGCGCCAGCAGCAAGAGACAGGGCCCCTACGAGCAGTACTTC
v_gene: TRBV20-1; d_gene: TRBD1; j_gene: TRBJ2-2; abundance: few; CDR3aa: CSARSTGVETGELFF; CDR3nt: TGCAGTGCTAGATCAACAGGGGTCGAGACCGGGGAGCTGTTTTTT
v_gene: TRBV5-1; d_gene: TRBD2; j_gene: TRBJ2-7; abundance: few; CDR3aa: CASRAGGRTYEQYF; CDR3nt: TGCGCCAGCCGAGCGGGGGGAAGAACCTACGAGCAGTACTTC
v_gene: TRBV24-1; d_gene: .; j_gene: TRBJ1-5; abundance: .; CDR3aa: CATSDSSVNQPQHF; CDR3nt: TGTGCCACCAGTGATTCGTCAGTGAATCAGCCCCAGCATTTT
v_gene: TRBV24-1; d_gene: .; j_gene: TRBJ2-6; abundance: many; CDR3aa: CATSDKARSKNVLTF; CDR3nt: TGTGCCACCAGTGATAAGGCCCGTTCGAAAAACGTCCTGACTTTC
v_gene: TRBV10-3; d_gene: .; j_gene: TRBJ2-7; abundance: many; CDR3aa: CAISEGGDYEQYF; CDR3nt: TGTGCCATCAGTGAAGGGGGGGACTACGAGCAGTACTTC
v_gene: TRBV4-1; d_gene: .; j_gene: TRBJ1-5; abundance: .; CDR3aa: CASSQGVRGEQPQHF; CDR3nt: TGCGCCAGCAGCCAAGGAGTTCGCGGGGAGCAGCCCCAGCATTTT
v_gene: TRBV20-1; d_gene: TRBD2; j_gene: TRBJ2-1; abundance: many; CDR3aa: CSAARGGPWDEQFF; CDR3nt: TGCAGTGCAGCCCGCGGGGGGCCCTGGGATGAGCAGTTCTTC
v_gene: TRBV7-2; d_gene: .; j_gene: TRBJ1-5; abundance: few; CDR3aa: CASSTHRARNQPQHF; CDR3nt: TGTGCCAGCAGCACACACCGGGCCCGCAATCAGCCCCAGCATTTT
v_gene: TRBV5-1; d_gene: TRBD1; j_gene: TRBJ2-7; abundance: .; CDR3aa: CASSLGDFRGSYEQYF; CDR3nt: TGCGCCAGCAGCTTGGGCGATTTCAGGGGGAGTTACGAGCAGTACTTC
v_gene: TRBV21-1; d_gene: .; j_gene: TRBJ2-7; abundance: many; CDR3aa: CASSIRDRNYEQYF; CDR3nt: TGTGCCAGCAGCATCCGGGACAGAAACTACGAGCAGTACTTC
v_gene: TRBV20-1; d_gene: .; j_gene: TRBJ1-5; abundance: .; CDR3aa: CSARVGLSNQPQHF; CDR3nt: TGCAGTGCAAGGGTTGGTTTGTCCAACCAGCCCCAGCATTTT
v_gene: TRBV7-9; d_gene: .; j_gene: TRBJ1-2; abundance: many; CDR3aa: CASSLAEGYGYTF; CDR3nt: TGTGCCAGCAGTTTAGCTGAGGGGTATGGCTACACCTTC
v_gene: TRBV7-8; d_gene: TRBD2; j_gene: TRBJ2-7; abundance: many; CDR3aa: CASSLGTSGSHEQYF; CDR3nt: TGTGCCAGCAGCTTAGGGACTAGCGGGAGCCACGAGCAGTACTTC
v_gene: TRBV3-1; d_gene: .; j_gene: TRBJ2-3; abundance: .; CDR3aa: CARSLRLALSTDTQYF; CDR3nt: TGTGCCCGCAGCCTGCGACTCGCGCTTAGCACAGATACGCAGTATTTT
v_gene: TRBV28; d_gene: .; j_gene: TRBJ1-5; abundance: .; CDR3aa: CASRHTRREGGQPQHF; CDR3nt: TGTGCCAGCAGACACACCCGTAGGGAGGGCGGTCAGCCCCAGCATTTT
v_gene: TRBV6-5; d_gene: TRBD2; j_gene: TRBJ2-3; abundance: .; CDR3aa: CASSTNSGSSPDTQYF; CDR3nt: TGTGCCAGCAGCACTAATAGCGGGAGTAGCCCAGATACGCAGTATTTT
v_gene: TRBV9; d_gene: .; j_gene: TRBJ2-1; abundance: few; CDR3aa: CASSVGQPSYNEQFF; CDR3nt: TGTGCCAGCAGCGTAGGACAGCCCTCCTACAATGAGCAGTTCTTC
v_gene: TRBV12-3/TRBV12-4; d_gene: .; j_gene: TRBJ2-5; abundance: many; CDR3aa: CASSNGVIPETQYF; CDR3nt: TGTGCCAGCAGTAACGGGGTAATTCCAGAGACCCAGTACTTC
v_gene: TRBV29-1; d_gene: .; j_gene: TRBJ2-2; abundance: few; CDR3aa: CSVYQGASGELFF; CDR3nt: TGCAGCGTTTATCAGGGTGCGTCCGGGGAGCTGTTTTTT
v_gene: TRBV20-1; d_gene: .; j_gene: TRBJ1-1; abundance: .; CDR3aa: CSAEYNTEAFF; CDR3nt: TGCAGTGCGGAATATAACACTGAAGCTTTCTTT
v_gene: TRBV29-1; d_gene: .; j_gene: TRBJ1-2; abundance: .; CDR3aa: CSVEVQGGKGYTF; CDR3nt: TGCAGCGTTGAAGTCCAGGGTGGGAAGGGCTACACCTTC
v_gene: TRBV20-1; d_gene: .; j_gene: TRBJ2-1; abundance: .; CDR3aa: CSARAGAEQFF; CDR3nt: TGCAGTGCTAGGGCTGGTGCTGAGCAGTTCTTC
v_gene: TRBV7-9; d_gene: .; j_gene: TRBJ1-4; abundance: .; CDR3aa: CAGSSSAGSGEKLFF; CDR3nt: TGTGCCGGCAGCTCCTCCGCAGGGTCGGGTGAAAAACTGTTTTTT
v_gene: TRBV15; d_gene: .; j_gene: TRBJ2-1; abundance: .; CDR3aa: CATSRERGGFEQFF; CDR3nt: TGTGCCACCAGCAGAGAACGTGGGGGATTTGAGCAGTTCTTC
v_gene: TRBV7-3; d_gene: .; j_gene: TRBJ2-3; abundance: .; CDR3aa: CASSPTTPADTQYF; CDR3nt: TGTGCCAGCAGCCCCACGACCCCCGCAGATACGCAGTATTTT
v_gene: TRBV5-6; d_gene: TRBD1; j_gene: TRBJ1-2; abundance: .; CDR3aa: CASSLGDRGQWYGYTF; CDR3nt: TGTGCCAGCAGCTTGGGAGACAGGGGGCAATGGTATGGCTACACCTTC
v_gene: TRBV19; d_gene: .; j_gene: TRBJ2-5; abundance: .; CDR3aa: CASSISLEETQYF; CDR3nt: TGTGCCAGTAGTATTAGCTTGGAAGAGACCCAGTACTTC
v_gene: TRBV7-9; d_gene: .; j_gene: TRBJ2-5; abundance: .; CDR3aa: CASSLVVGETRYF; CDR3nt: TGTGCCAGCAGCTTAGTAGTGGGGGAGACCCGGTACTTC